This T cell receptor (beta chain) derives from a study of blood T cells in healthy people across ages (dated by TCRdb to the mid-2010s). With respect to the entire study: In model experiments, roughly one uniquely barcoded TCR beta cDNA molecule per two T cells was captured by template switching. The study measured age-related changes in TCR beta repertoire diversity using deep sequencing normalized with unique cDNA molecular identifiers. Four age groups were formed from the donors: young (average about 15 years), middle-aged (roughly 38), aged (about 62) and long-lived (more than 75). To avoid experimental bias, donors of different ages were randomly spread across the sequencing lanes. Using the same blood draw, the study looked at two additional independent replicas of 1 million unique cDNA reads for two donors, one aged 18 to 29 and the other aged 80 or older.

The method behind the library was 5' RACE. Sequencing used an Illumina HiSeq 2500. The second PCR ran for roughly 7 to 11 cycles and used a J-beta primer mix along with a sample-barcoded 5' primer. A template-switch 5' adaptor carrying 12 random nucleotides introduced a unique molecular identifier onto each TCR beta cDNA molecule. Each sample yielded at least 2.5 million CDR3-containing paired-end reads. The Mint cDNA synthesis kit, primed by a TRBC-specific oligonucleotide, was used to synthesize first-strand cDNA from all RNA. Following uracil-DNA glycosylase treatment, a first 18-cycle PCR with universal primers M1SS and BC2_uni_R was performed on all cDNA. The authors processed their data as follows. Each sample was normalized by randomly selecting 1 million high-quality reads, each carrying a distinct molecular identifier. Instead of being binned into consensus sequences, reads that shared molecular identifiers were thrown out. MiTCR, run with a Q25 quality threshold and the strictest error-elimination algorithm, handled CDR3 identification, clonotype clustering and error correction. A nonparametric unseen species model using Euler transformation provided a lower-bound estimate of total TCR beta diversity. The raw public data were reprocessed by TCRdb itself: fastp quality trimming at Q25, MiXCR clonotype calling, in-frame beta chains only. Under each unique CDR3 protein, matching rows form one entry showing the most common genes and DNA. TCRdb's processing, not the authors' own work, is the source of the V and J calls. The sample includes about 1.1 million distinct CDR3 sequences, with roughly two fifths observed a single time. The ten largest account for around 12% of the sample.

As concerns this clonotype: The antigen it binds to is not known. The input lacks base qualities; no much larger clone sits a single base away.

General study outcomes and caveats: As age increased, observed TCR beta diversity per million T cells dropped in a roughly linear way, and a significant reduction was already evident by age about 40. Because donor CMV infection status was unknown, age-related changes in expanded clonotypes were potentially confounded. The percentage of naive T cells measured by flow cytometry correlated strongly with observed TCR beta diversity. Total diversity estimates from one million sequenced T cells were considered lower bounds and underestimates. Compared with the aged group, more naive CD4+ T cells, fewer expanded clones and increased TCR diversity were shown by the long-lived group, suggesting age selection. Conclusive comparison of naive and antigen-experienced compartments was prevented by the profiling of bulk unsorted PBMCs.

Systemically healthy Caucasian individuals from Russia, some 36 in total and aged about 6 to 95 years, were included as donors. About 10 milliliters of peripheral blood were collected from each donor into EDTA-treated Vacutainer tubes. Ficoll-Paque density-gradient centrifugation was used to isolate PBMCs, with at least 6.5 million obtained per sample. Trizol reagent was used to extract total RNA from PBMCs, with at least 6 micrograms per sample. For every donor, flow cytometry on a PBMC aliquot measured the percentage of naive CD45RAhigh/CD27high T cells. From the germline V gene, CDR1 is LGHNA and CDR2 is YNFKEQ. V is trimmed back by 3 bases and J by 6 bases, and the junction contains 8 bases that no gene match accounts for. The CDR3 goes from the cysteine to the phenylalanine over 16 residues. The kept DNA is CDR3 alone, 48 bases in frame from the first base.

The receptor was derived from a man between 18 and 35 years old in good health. The sample consisted of blood. The sequence is built from TRBV4-2 and TRBJ1-6; TRBD1 agrees with 7 junctional bases. In nucleotides, the sequence is TGTGCCAGCAGCCAGTCTCCGGGACAGTTTAATTCACCCCTCCACTTT. It specifies CASSQSPGQFNSPLHF.